This T cell receptor (beta chain) is drawn from a study of blood T cell repertoires in COVID-19. Across the whole study: Researchers got acute and convalescent COVID-19 samples from the United States, Italy and Spain. PBMCs, B-cell-depleted T cells, or T cells were the source of the cDNA or gDNA that made up the material.

Clinical history reported by participants formed the basis on which cohorts were assigned. This CDR3 comprises 14 residues. Trimming pared 5 bases from V and 4 bases from J, leaving 14 bases between. Germline V gene sequence: CDR1 MNHEY, CDR2 SMNVEV (reference sequence). Profiling relied on immunoSEQ multiplex PCR, and the TCRdb table lists in-frame clones only, not all of them. The repertoire includes 160,000 or so clones, roughly 90% of them detected once, and 5% to 8.5% sits in the top ten. This clone was counted a few times. Sequenced input: PBMCs or T cells enriched from blood (not recorded which). This clonotype was obtained from a woman between 50 and 59 years old who had recovered from COVID-19. The chain joins TRBV27 to TRBJ1-1; no clear D gene. The CDR3 protein is CASSLTNAGTEAFF. The CDR3 nucleotides are TGTGCCAGCAGTCTAACTAACGCGGGCACTGAAGCTTTCTTT.